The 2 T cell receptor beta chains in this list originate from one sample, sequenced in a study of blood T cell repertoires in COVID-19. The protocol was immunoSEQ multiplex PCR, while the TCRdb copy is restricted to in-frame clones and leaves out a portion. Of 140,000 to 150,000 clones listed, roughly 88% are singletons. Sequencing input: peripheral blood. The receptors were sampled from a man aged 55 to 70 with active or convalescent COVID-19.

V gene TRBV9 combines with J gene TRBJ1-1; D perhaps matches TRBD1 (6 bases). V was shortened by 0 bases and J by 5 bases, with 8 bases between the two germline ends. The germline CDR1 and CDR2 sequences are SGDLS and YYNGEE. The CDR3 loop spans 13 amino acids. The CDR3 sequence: CASSVGTGTEAFF. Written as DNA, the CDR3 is TGTGCCAGCAGCGTAGGAACAGGGACTGAAGCTTTCTTT.

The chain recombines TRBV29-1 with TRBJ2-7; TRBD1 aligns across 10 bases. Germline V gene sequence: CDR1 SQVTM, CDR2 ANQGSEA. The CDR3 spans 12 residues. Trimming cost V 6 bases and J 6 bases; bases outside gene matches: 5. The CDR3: CSVDRGSAEQYF. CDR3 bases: TGCAGCGTGGACAGGGGGTCCGCCGAGCAGTACTTC.